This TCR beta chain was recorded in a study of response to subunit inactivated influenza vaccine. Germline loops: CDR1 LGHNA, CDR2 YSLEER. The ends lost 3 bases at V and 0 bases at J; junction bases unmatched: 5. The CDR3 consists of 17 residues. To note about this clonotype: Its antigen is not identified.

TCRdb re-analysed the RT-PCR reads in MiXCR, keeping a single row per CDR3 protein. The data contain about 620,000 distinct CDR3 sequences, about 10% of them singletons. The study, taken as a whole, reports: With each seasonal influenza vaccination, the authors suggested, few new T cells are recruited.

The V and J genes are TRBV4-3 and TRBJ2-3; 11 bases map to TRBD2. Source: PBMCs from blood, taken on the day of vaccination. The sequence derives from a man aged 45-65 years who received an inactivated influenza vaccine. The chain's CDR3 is CASSQAGTSGSTDTQYF. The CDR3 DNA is TGCGCCAGCAGCCAGGCCGGGACTAGCGGTAGCACAGATACGCAGTATTTT.